A selection of T cell receptor beta chains follows, all from one sample in a study of CD8 T cells in ankylosing spondylitis. TCRdb redid the calling of the 5' RACE reads with MiXCR, one entry per CDR3 protein. Here the sample spans approximately 30,000 distinct CDR3 sequences, roughly 6.8% being singletons. The sequenced material came from blood, either unsorted or a sorted T cell fraction (not recorded which). The origin of the receptors is a male donor with ankylosing spondylitis or in good health (not recorded which). Both conserved end residues are part of each CDR3. Each record gives: J gene, CDR3 length, clone size, D gene, V gene, CDR3 DNA, CDR3 protein. D genes are given only for firm matches. Some rows have no size entry. The others give once, few or many, or a class for an expanded clone.

J: TRBJ1-6; length: 15; size: many; D: .; V: TRBV6-5; DNA: TGTGCCAGCAGTTACGCCGACAGCCGAAATTCACCCCTCCACTTT; CDR3: CASSYADSRNSPLHF
J: TRBJ1-1; length: 14; size: many; D: TRBD1; V: TRBV18; DNA: TGTGCCAGCTCCCCCGGGACAGGGGCCACTGAAGCTTTCTTT; CDR3: CASSPGTGATEAFF
J: TRBJ2-3; length: 15; size: many; D: .; V: TRBV28; DNA: TGTGCCAGCAGCCTACCGGATAGGGGCCGAGATACGCAGTATTTT; CDR3: CASSLPDRGRDTQYF
J: TRBJ2-1; length: 15; size: many; D: TRBD2; V: TRBV12-3/TRBV12-4; DNA: TGTGCCAGCAGCATTAGCGGGCGGTATAACAATGAGCAGTTCTTC; CDR3: CASSISGRYNNEQFF
J: TRBJ1-6; length: 15; size: many; D: .; V: TRBV5-5; DNA: TGTGCCAGCAGCTTGTCCAGGGTGGGAAATTCACCCCTCCACTTT; CDR3: CASSLSRVGNSPLHF
J: TRBJ2-3; length: 16; size: few; D: .; V: TRBV5-1; DNA: TGCGCCAGCAGCTTGGGTTCCATCCAGGGGTCAGATACGCAGTATTTT; CDR3: CASSLGSIQGSDTQYF
J: TRBJ1-3; length: 12; size: many; D: .; V: TRBV30; DNA: TGTGCCTGGAAGGGCACTGGAAACACCATATATTTT; CDR3: CAWKGTGNTIYF
J: TRBJ2-2; length: 18; size: many; D: .; V: TRBV3-2; DNA: TGTGCCAGCACCCAAGTTAAGACTAGCGGGATGAACACCGGGGAGCTGTTTTTT; CDR3: CASTQVKTSGMNTGELFF
J: TRBJ2-1; length: 16; size: many; D: TRBD2; V: TRBV5-1; DNA: TGCGCCAGCAGCATTATTACTAGCGGGAGGGCCGGTGAGCAGTTCTTC; CDR3: CASSIITSGRAGEQFF
J: TRBJ1-2; length: 12; size: many; D: .; V: TRBV29-1; DNA: TGCAGCGTTGAATGGCAGCCAGATGGCTACACCTTC; CDR3: CSVEWQPDGYTF
J: TRBJ2-7; length: 14; size: few; D: .; V: TRBV7-2; DNA: TGTGCCAGCAGCCCCGACAGGTTCTCCTACGAGCAGTACTTC; CDR3: CASSPDRFSYEQYF
J: TRBJ2-5; length: 15; size: .; D: .; V: TRBV7-2; DNA: TGTGCCAGCAGCTTTGGCGGGATGCCCCAAGAGACCCAGTACTTC; CDR3: CASSFGGMPQETQYF
J: TRBJ1-1; length: 14; size: few; D: TRBD1; V: TRBV5-8; DNA: TGTGCCAGCAGTTTAGGGGGCCCGAACACTGAAGCTTTCTTT; CDR3: CASSLGGPNTEAFF
J: TRBJ2-5; length: 16; size: many; D: .; V: TRBV20-1; DNA: TGCTGTGCCACATCCTATGCAGGGTGGGGGCAAGAGACCCAGTACTTC; CDR3: CCATSYAGWGQETQYF
J: TRBJ2-7; length: 11; size: medium-sized; D: .; V: TRBV20-1; DNA: TGCAGTGCTCTGACTGCCTACGAGCAGTACTTC; CDR3: CSALTAYEQYF
J: TRBJ2-1; length: 15; size: many; D: TRBD1; V: TRBV7-8; DNA: TGTGCCAGCAGCTTAGCAAGGACAGGTAACAATGAGCAGTTCTTC; CDR3: CASSLARTGNNEQFF
J: TRBJ2-7; length: 14; size: .; D: .; V: TRBV21-1; DNA: TGTGCCAGCAGCGACGGCAGTGTTTCGTACGAGCAGTACTTC; CDR3: CASSDGSVSYEQYF
J: TRBJ2-4; length: 14; size: .; D: TRBD1; V: TRBV7-9; DNA: TGTGCCAGCAGCTTAGGGACAGGGAGCGACATTCAGTACTTC; CDR3: CASSLGTGSDIQYF
J: TRBJ1-5; length: 14; size: .; D: .; V: TRBV6-1; DNA: TGTGCCAGCAGTGAGCTCGGCGACAATCCGCCCCAGCATTTT; CDR3: CASSELGDNPPQHF
J: TRBJ2-1; length: 14; size: many; D: TRBD2; V: TRBV18; DNA: TGTGCCAGCCTGGGAACTAGCGGCAACAATGAGCAGTTCTTC; CDR3: CASLGTSGNNEQFF
J: TRBJ2-7; length: 13; size: many; D: TRBD2; V: TRBV20-1; DNA: TGCAGTGCGGCGGGGGGCCTAGACTACGAGCAGTACTTC; CDR3: CSAAGGLDYEQYF
J: TRBJ2-3; length: 15; size: many; D: TRBD1; V: TRBV6-5; DNA: TGTGCCAGCAGTTACTTCGGGGCCGGGGACAGAGCGCAGTATTTT; CDR3: CASSYFGAGDRAQYF
J: TRBJ2-3; length: 13; size: many; D: .; V: TRBV29-1; DNA: TGCAGCGTGGATACAGGGTATACAGATACGCAGTATTTT; CDR3: CSVDTGYTDTQYF
J: TRBJ2-7; length: 15; size: many; D: .; V: TRBV3-1; DNA: TGTGCCAGCAGCCAAGATCTCAACAGGGCGAGAGAGCAGTACTTC; CDR3: CASSQDLNRAREQYF
J: TRBJ2-7; length: 14; size: many; D: .; V: TRBV5-1; DNA: TGCGCCAGCAGCTTGTCAGGGGTGGAGTACGAGCAGTACTTC; CDR3: CASSLSGVEYEQYF
J: TRBJ2-3; length: 15; size: many; D: .; V: TRBV9; DNA: TGTGCCAGCAGCGTGATTGGCGGGTTCACAGATACGCAGTATTTT; CDR3: CASSVIGGFTDTQYF
J: TRBJ2-3; length: 16; size: medium-sized; D: TRBD1; V: TRBV29-1; DNA: TGCAGCGTTGGAAACCGAGGACAGGGGTCCGCAGATACGCAGTATTTT; CDR3: CSVGNRGQGSADTQYF
J: TRBJ2-3; length: 13; size: many; D: .; V: TRBV7-7; DNA: TGTGCTAGCAGCCTGGACCGCACAGATACGCAGTATTTT; CDR3: CASSLDRTDTQYF
J: TRBJ2-7; length: 12; size: many; D: .; V: TRBV3-1; DNA: TGTGCCAGCAGCCACAGCAAACACGAGCAGTACTTC; CDR3: CASSHSKHEQYF
J: TRBJ2-1; length: 19; size: many; D: .; V: TRBV12-3/TRBV12-4; DNA: TGTGCCAGCAGCTCCCTCAGCGGGCGGGGACCGGGCTATCTCAATGAGCAGTTCTTC; CDR3: CASSSLSGRGPGYLNEQFF
J: TRBJ2-5; length: 16; size: few; D: .; V: TRBV7-2; DNA: TGTGCCAGCGAAACCAACCCCACTAGTGGGGCTGGAACCCAGTACTTC; CDR3: CASETNPTSGAGTQYF
J: TRBJ2-5; length: 14; size: many; D: TRBD2; V: TRBV5-1; DNA: TGCGCCAGCAGCCAGGCCGGGAGGCCGGAGACCCAGTACTTC; CDR3: CASSQAGRPETQYF
J: TRBJ2-3; length: 15; size: many; D: TRBD2; V: TRBV10-3; DNA: TGTGCCATCAGTCTCCTAGCGGGGGGGACAGATACGCAGTATTTT; CDR3: CAISLLAGGTDTQYF
J: TRBJ1-6; length: 15; size: many; D: TRBD1; V: TRBV12-3/TRBV12-4; DNA: TGTGCCAGCAGTTCCGGGACAGGGGCGTCTTCACCCCTCCACTTT; CDR3: CASSSGTGASSPLHF
J: TRBJ1-6; length: 14; size: many; D: .; V: TRBV18; DNA: TGTGCCAGCTCACCAGGGCAGATAGATTCACCCCTCCACTTT; CDR3: CASSPGQIDSPLHF
J: TRBJ2-5; length: 17; size: many; D: .; V: TRBV20-1; DNA: TGCTGTGCTAGAGATACAGGACCCAGACCTAACCAAGAGACCCAGTACTTC; CDR3: CCARDTGPRPNQETQYF
J: TRBJ2-7; length: 12; size: many; D: TRBD1; V: TRBV10-3; DNA: TGTGCCATAACAGGGGATCGCTACGAGCAGTACTTC; CDR3: CAITGDRYEQYF
J: TRBJ1-5; length: 15; size: .; D: TRBD1; V: TRBV7-2; DNA: TGTGCCAGCAGCAGACAGGGTTATAGCAATCAGCCCCAGCATTTT; CDR3: CASSRQGYSNQPQHF
J: TRBJ2-7; length: 18; size: many; D: TRBD1; V: TRBV20-1; DNA: TGCAGTGCTAGAGATCCGCCGGTCGACAGGGGGTACTCCTACGAGCAGTACTTC; CDR3: CSARDPPVDRGYSYEQYF
J: TRBJ2-7; length: 14; size: many; D: .; V: TRBV7-8; DNA: TGTGCCAGCAGCTTGAGGGACGCGGCCTACGAGCAGTACTTC; CDR3: CASSLRDAAYEQYF